Each of the 32 T cell receptor beta chains below was sequenced from the same sample in a study of cytomegalovirus exposure and HLA in healthy donors. The PCR made use of 60 Vbeta and 13 Jbeta primers. Profiled with immunoSEQ multiplex PCR; TCRdb holds only in-frame clones, not every one. The data contain some 120,000 clones, over 70% of them singletons. Sequenced: PBMCs. The receptors were gathered from a woman between 40 and 50 years old in good health and CMV-seropositive.

The CDR3 region is CASSQMGGGPWTQYF. In DNA form, the CDR3 reads TGCGCCAGCAGCCAGATGGGCGGAGGGCCGTGGACGCAGTATTTT. The chain carries TRBV4-3 and TRBJ2-3; D is possibly TRBD2 (6 bases). The length of the CDR3 is 15 residues. Trimming removed 3 bases from V and 9 bases from J, with 19 bases in between. The V gene's germline CDR1 is LGHNA and CDR2 YSLEER.

J is TRBJ1-1 and V is TRBV2; D gene uncertain. The CDR3 has 11 amino acids. From germline, CDR1 is SNHLY and CDR2 FYNNEI. Trimming removed 10 bases at V and 5 bases at J, with 11 bases between. CDR3 sequence: CANKRETEAFF. CDR3 bases: TGTGCCAACAAAAGGGAGACTGAAGCTTTCTTT.

The J gene is TRBJ1-1, the V gene TRBV28; D possibly corresponds to TRBD1 (5 bases). CDR3 length equals 12 residues. Germline loops: CDR1 MDHEN, CDR2 SYDVKM. Deletions cut 10 bases from V and 4 bases from J, with 13 bases between. The CDR3 sequence: CATGFQGTEAFF. CDR3 sequence (DNA): TGTGCCACGGGTTTCCAGGGCACTGAAGCTTTCTTT.

This clone occurred once. The chain links TRBV5-6 to TRBJ2-7, with 7 nucleotides matching TRBD1. Germline values: CDR1 SGHDT, CDR2 YYEEEE. The CDR3 totals 14 residues. V was pared by 5 bases and J by 2 bases, with 7 bases of the junction left unmatched. The CDR3 nucleotides are TGTGCCAGCAGACTCGACAGGGTGGCCTACGAGCAGTACTTC. It specifies CASRLDRVAYEQYF.

The chain employs TRBV4-1 and TRBJ2-1, with 11 bases lining up with TRBD2. The germline V gene has CDR1 MGHRA and CDR2 YSYEKL. Losses at the gene ends were 3 bases for V and 7 bases for J; bases not matched to a gene: 11. The CDR3 spans 17 residues. CDR3 residues: CASSHEPTSGIGNEQFF. The CDR3 DNA reads as TGCGCCAGCAGCCACGAGCCGACTAGCGGGATCGGTAATGAGCAGTTCTTC.

This clone occurred a few times. CDR3 loop: CASSPRQGARTEAFF. The CDR3 DNA reads as TGTGCCAGCAGTCCGAGACAGGGGGCGCGAACTGAAGCTTTCTTT. The rearrangement uses TRBV11-2 and TRBJ1-1; 10 bases are a match to TRBD1. Per germline, CDR1 SGHAT and CDR2 FQNNGV. Trimming at V came to 6 bases and at J to 5 bases, leaving 9 bases not matched to a gene. The CDR3 runs to 15 residues.

This chain links TRBV6-5 with TRBJ1-2, with 10 nucleotides matching TRBD1. The CDR3 length is 15 residues. Germline V CDR1 and CDR2: MNHEY, SVGAGI. The V segment lost 6 bases and the J segment 4 bases; nucleotides outside the gene matches: 8. CDR3 in DNA: TGTGCCAGCAGCCAGCCGGGACAGGGGAGCTATGGCTACACCTTC. Translation: CASSQPGQGSYGYTF.

V usage is TRBV5-1 and J usage is TRBJ1-2; no reliable D call. Trimming shortened V by 1 base and J by 4 bases, and 8 bases separated the two germline ends. Germline CDR1 is SGHRS and CDR2 is YFSETQ. This CDR3 has 13 residues. Here the CDR3 DNA reads TGCGCCAGCAGCTTGACGCTACCCTATGGCTACACCTTC. Residues: CASSLTLPYGYTF.

This clone was seen just once. The CDR3 DNA reads as TGTGCCAGCAGCTTAGCCAGCGGGAGGGCGGGTGAGACCCAGTACTTC. Translated, it gives CASSLASGRAGETQYF. The gene calls are TRBV7-2 and TRBJ2-5, with 10 bases that match TRBD2. CDR3 length equals 16 residues. Germline assignment: CDR1 SGHTA and CDR2 FQGNSA. Trimming at V came to 0 bases and at J to 5 bases, leaving 6 bases not matched to a gene.

This rearrangement joins TRBV7-9 to TRBJ2-1; 10 bases line up with TRBD1. Germline loops: CDR1 SEHNR, CDR2 FQNEAQ (reference sequence). CDR3 length: 16 amino acids. Losses at the gene ends were 1 base for V and 8 bases for J; bases not matched to a gene: 8. The DNA of the CDR3 is TGTGCCAGCAGCTTAGGGTCCGGGACAGGGGTAGATGAGCAGTTCTTC. Encoded protein: CASSLGSGTGVDEQFF.

This chain links TRBV18 with TRBJ1-1, with TRBD1 matching 8 bases. The CDR3 runs 16 residues. Germline V lookup: CDR1 KGHSH, CDR2 LQKENI. J was trimmed by 4 bases and V by 2 bases; bases with no gene match: 9. The CDR3, as DNA: TGTGCCAGCTCACCAAAGGACAGGGTGAGAGGCACTGAAGCTTTCTTT. Translated, it gives CASSPKDRVRGTEAFF.

The chain combines TRBV10-3 with TRBJ1-2; TRBD1 is a possible D gene (5 bases). Deletions cut 0 bases from V and 2 bases from J, with 13 bases between. Germline values: CDR1 ENHRY, CDR2 SYGVKD. The CDR3 has 16 amino acids. The CDR3 DNA reads TGTGCCATCAGTGAGTCGACGTGGAGGGACAACTATGGCTACACCTTC. It is translated as CAISESTWRDNYGYTF.

The chain uses TRBV11-2 and TRBJ1-1; the match to TRBD1 covers 8 bases. The J segment lost 6 bases and the V segment lost 5 bases, leaving 8 bases of the junction unmatched. This CDR3 spans 14 amino acids. Germline CDR1 and CDR2: SGHAT and FQNNGV. CDR3 nucleotide sequence: TGTGCCAGCAGCGTTACAGGGGGATTCGCTGAAGCTTTCTTT. It is translated as CASSVTGGFAEAFF.

J is TRBJ1-2 and V is TRBV7-2, with 7 positions matching TRBD1. Germline CDR1 is SGHTA and CDR2 is FQGNSA. V trimming: 5 bases; J trimming: 6 bases; junction bases outside the gene matches: 15. The CDR3 consists of 16 residues. This CDR3 reads CASSQVGGGTADGYTF. In DNA, the CDR3 is TGTGCCAGCAGCCAAGTAGGTGGCGGGACAGCGGATGGCTACACCTTC.

The V call is TRBV7-3, the J call TRBJ1-4; 10 nucleotides match TRBD1. The germline CDR1 and CDR2 sequences are SGHTA and FQGTGA. V dropped 0 bases and J dropped 8; count of bases not matched to a gene: 9. This CDR3 has 17 residues. This CDR3 reads CASSLTSGTGDIEKLFF. The CDR3 DNA reads as TGTGCCAGCAGCTTAACCTCCGGGACAGGGGATATAGAAAAACTGTTTTTT.

This clone turned up a few times. J is TRBJ2-5 and V is TRBV7-9; TRBD1 might be the D (5 bases). The assigned J gene may be wrong: the sequence end matches TRBJ2-7 better. Per germline, CDR1 SEHNR and CDR2 FQNEAQ (reference sequence). The CDR3 has 13 amino acids. The CDR3 sequence is CASSLEGPYEQYF. CDR3 coding DNA: TGTGCCAGCAGCTTAGAGGGGCCCTACGAGCAGTACTTC.

The CDR3 protein is CASAGGVGYEQYF. The CDR3 bases are TGTGCCAGCGCGGGGGGGGTTGGCTACGAGCAGTACTTC. The rearrangement joins TRBV28 to TRBJ2-7; 9 bases line up with TRBD2. CDR1 and CDR2 from the germline V gene are MDHEN and SYDVKM. V gave up 8 bases and J gave up 3 bases; unmatched junction bases: 5. The CDR3 runs 13 residues.

This clone was detected only a few times. This sample includes further DNA sequences coding for the same CDR3. The V call is TRBV12-5, the J call TRBJ2-5, with D unresolved. V lost 3 bases and J 4 bases, leaving 9 bases between the germline ends. The CDR3 runs to 13 residues. CDR1 is LGHNT and CDR2 is FRNRAP in the germline V gene. The DNA for the CDR3 is TGTGCTAGTGGTTTTGAGGTTCCAGAGACCCAGTACTTC. Protein: CASGFEVPETQYF.

This chain uses TRBV6-1 with TRBJ2-4, with TRBD1 as a possible D gene (7 bases). V shed 2 bases and J shed 9 bases, with 17 bases lying between them. Per germline, CDR1 MNHNS and CDR2 SASEGT. This CDR3 comprises 15 residues. CDR3 sequence: CASSERGAGGSIQYF. DNA for the CDR3: TGTGCCAGCAGTGAAAGGGGGGCAGGGGGAAGCATTCAGTACTTC.

The chain couples TRBV10-2 to TRBJ1-1; TRBD1 might be the D (6 bases). Between the trimmed V and J ends, which lost 8 bases and 2 bases, there was a span of 15 bases. In germline, CDR1 is WSHSY, CDR2 SAAADI. This CDR3 has 14 residues. The CDR3 protein is CASREPTGNTEAFF. DNA for the CDR3: TGCGCCAGCCGAGAGCCGACAGGAAACACTGAAGCTTTCTTT.

This clone was seen once. The chain combines TRBV7-3 with TRBJ1-1; a possible D gene is TRBD1 (5 bases). Trimming left V 5 bases short and J 2 bases short, with 18 bases between. The CDR3 runs to 16 residues. In germline, CDR1 is SGHTA, CDR2 FQGTGA. This chain's CDR3 is CASSPRGRAINTEAFF. For the CDR3, the DNA is TGTGCCAGCAGCCCTAGGGGCAGGGCGATAAACACTGAAGCTTTCTTT.

This clone was counted once. The chain combines TRBV18 with TRBJ2-7; 7 bases match TRBD1. This CDR3 has 15 amino acids. Unmatched junction bases numbered 10, after V lost 5 bases and J lost 3 bases. Per the germline V gene, CDR1 is KGHSH and CDR2 is LQKENI. In nucleotides, the CDR3 is TGTGCCAGCTCAAATAGACAGGGCTCCGTCTACGAGCAGTACTTC. This translates into CASSNRQGSVYEQYF.

This clone occurred once. The J gene is TRBJ2-3, the V gene TRBV28; tentatively, D is TRBD2 (5 bases). CDR1 MDHEN and CDR2 SYDVKM come from the germline V gene. The CDR3 contains 16 residues. Trimming took off 3 bases at V and 2 bases at J, with 15 bases between the two ends. The CDR3 DNA follows: TGTGCCAGCAGTTTTGATACGGGAACCTTCACAGATACGCAGTATTTT. Translating gives CASSFDTGTFTDTQYF.

This sequence joins TRBV19 and TRBJ2-2, with 7 bases aligning to TRBD1. Germline CDR1 is LNHDA and CDR2 is SQIVND (reference sequence). The CDR3 loop spans 17 amino acids. J was trimmed by 5 bases and V by 5 bases; bases with no gene match: 14. CDR3 nucleotide sequence: TGTGCCAGTAGTGCAATTACCGGGACAGAAGCGACCGGGGAGCTGTTTTTT. Translated, it gives CASSAITGTEATGELFF.

CDR3 sequence reads: CATSRRTVGNYGYTF. The CDR3, as DNA: TGTGCCACCAGCAGAAGGACAGTGGGGAACTATGGCTACACCTTC. V is TRBV15 and J is TRBJ1-2, with a tentative D call TRBD1 (6 bases). CDR1 is LNHNV, CDR2 YYDKDF, per germline (reference sequence). This CDR3 comprises 15 residues. The V and J ends lost 2 bases and 2 bases respectively, with 12 bases between them.

The V gene is TRBV9, the J gene TRBJ2-1, with TRBD2 matching over 12 bases. This CDR3 region has 16 residues. CDR1 SGDLS and CDR2 YYNGEE come from the germline V gene. V lost 1 base, J lost 7 bases, and 6 bases stayed unmatched. CDR3 sequence (DNA): TGTGCCAGCAGCGTACGGACTAGCGGGAAGGGAAATGAGCAGTTCTTC. Translation: CASSVRTSGKGNEQFF.

The chain combines TRBV28 with TRBJ1-5, with D perhaps matching TRBD1 (5 bases). Germline V CDR1 and CDR2: MDHEN, SYDVKM. V was shortened by 5 bases and J by 1 base, with 15 bases between the two germline ends. The CDR3 is 16 residues long. The CDR3 spells CASSRDSNLSNQPQHF. The CDR3 DNA is TGTGCCAGCAGTCGAGACAGCAATCTCAGCAATCAGCCCCAGCATTTT.

On this clone: Relative to the germline gene, one junction end is altered; a read error may explain this. V usage is TRBV7-9 and J usage is TRBJ2-1, with a weak D call TRBD2 (7 bases). CDR1 is SEHNR, CDR2 FQNEAQ, per germline (reference sequence). The CDR3 extends over 12 amino acids. CDR3 DNA sequence: TGTTCCAGCAGCTTAATGGGGGGGGCGCAGTTCTTC. It specifies CSSSLMGGAQFF.

There are a few counts of this clone. This chain joins TRBV25-1 and TRBJ1-2; 7 bases are a match to TRBD1. Germline V CDR1 and CDR2: MGHDK, SYGVNS. The CDR3 is made up of 14 amino acids. Unmatched junction bases numbered 8, after V lost 3 bases and J lost 7 bases. CDR3 sequence: CASSDHAGGGGYTF. CDR3 nucleotide sequence: TGTGCCAGCAGTGACCATGCAGGGGGAGGTGGCTACACCTTC.

The genes are TRBV5-1 and TRBJ2-3; a possible D gene is TRBD2 (7 bases). There are 15 residues in the CDR3. From germline, CDR1 is SGHRS and CDR2 YFSETQ. V was cut by 3 bases and J by 1 base, with 12 bases left in between. The chain's CDR3 is CASSSRGGGTDTQYF. CDR3 nucleotides: TGCGCCAGCAGCTCAAGGGGGGGAGGCACAGATACGCAGTATTTT.

This chain joins TRBV28 and TRBJ2-7; 8 bases are a match to TRBD2. J lost 2 bases, V lost 8 bases, and 2 bases had no gene match. This CDR3 region has 12 residues. Germline CDR1 is MDHEN and CDR2 is SYDVKM. In nucleotides, the CDR3 is TGTGCCAGCCGGACTAGCCCCTACGAGCAGTACTTC. Translating gives CASRTSPYEQYF.

The J gene is TRBJ2-6, the V gene TRBV19; 7 bases match TRBD2. The CDR3 covers 18 residues. Looked up from germline, CDR1 is LNHDA and CDR2 is SQIVND (reference sequence). J lost 3 bases, V lost 3 bases, and 11 bases had no gene match. In nucleotides, the CDR3 is TGTGCCAGTAGTATCGAGCGGGGTGGAGCAAATGGGGCCAACGTCCTGACTTTC. Encoded protein: CASSIERGGANGANVLTF.